This record looks at one T cell receptor beta chain sequence and its context. Antigen unknown. The sample comes from a study of STAT5B mutations in CD4+ large granular lymphocyte leukemia. The assay was immunoSEQ multiplex PCR, and TCRdb's table has in-frame clones only and misses some. Of roughly 30,000 clones in the sample, roughly nine tenths were seen once. The length of the CDR3 is 16 residues. Trimming shortened V by 1 base and J by 1 base, and 11 bases separated the two germline ends. Per the germline V gene, CDR1 is SGHAT and CDR2 is FQNNGV. Study results and caveats: Without putative leukemic clones, patient CD4-sorted repertoires remained more clonal than healthy CD4+ repertoires. 8/27 top patient clones versus 2/35 control clones were TRBV06-family. Higher CD4+ than CD8+ T-LGLL clonality might reflect small sample size.

Sample: CD4+ T cells from blood buffy coats. This chain links TRBV11-2 with TRBJ1-3; tentative D call: TRBD1 (5 bases). The clonotype originates from a human donor in good health. The DNA for the CDR3 is TGTGCCAGCAGCTTAGTGGGGGTGGCATCTGGAAACACCATATATTTT. Its protein is CASSLVGVASGNTIYF.